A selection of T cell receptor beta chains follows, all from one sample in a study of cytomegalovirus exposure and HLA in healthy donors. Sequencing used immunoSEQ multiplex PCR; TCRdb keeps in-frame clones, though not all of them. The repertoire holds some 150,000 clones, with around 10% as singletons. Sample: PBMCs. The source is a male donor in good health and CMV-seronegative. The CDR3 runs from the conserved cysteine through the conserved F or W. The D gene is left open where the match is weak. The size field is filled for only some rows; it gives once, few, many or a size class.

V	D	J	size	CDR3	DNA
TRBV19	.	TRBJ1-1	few	CASSMGSHRENTEAFF	TGTGCCAGTAGTATGGGATCACATCGGGAAAACACTGAAGCTTTCTTT
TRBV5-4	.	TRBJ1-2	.	CASSLPPTSYGYTF	TGTGCCAGCAGCTTGCCTCCGACATCCTATGGCTACACCTTC
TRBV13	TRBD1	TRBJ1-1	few	CASRPSTGLNTEAFF	TGTGCCAGCAGGCCCTCGACAGGGCTGAACACTGAAGCTTTCTTT
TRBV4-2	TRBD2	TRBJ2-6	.	CASSQDGSGKGNVLTF	TGTGCCAGCAGCCAAGACGGCAGCGGGAAGGGCAACGTCCTGACTTTC
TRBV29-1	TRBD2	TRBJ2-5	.	CSVEAGGLAVGETQYF	TGCAGCGTTGAGGCGGGCGGACTAGCAGTAGGCGAGACCCAGTACTTC
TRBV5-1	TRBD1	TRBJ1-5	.	CASSLGDRVNQPQHF	TGCGCCAGCAGCTTGGGAGACAGGGTCAATCAGCCCCAGCATTTT
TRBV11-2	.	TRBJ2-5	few	CASSQYGTQETQYF	TGTGCCAGCAGCCAATACGGGACTCAAGAGACCCAGTACTTC
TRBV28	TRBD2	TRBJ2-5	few	CASSSASGTETQYF	TGTGCCAGCAGTTCGGCTAGCGGGACCGAGACCCAGTACTTC
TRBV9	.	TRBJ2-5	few	CASSVLSEQTQYF	TGTGCCAGCAGCGTATTGTCCGAGCAGACCCAGTACTTC
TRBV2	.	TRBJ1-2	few	CASRGDDYGYTF	TGTGCCAGCAGGGGAGACGACTATGGCTACACCTTC
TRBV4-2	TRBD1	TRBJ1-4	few	CASSPLTGALATNEKLFF	TGTGCCAGCAGCCCCCTGACAGGGGCCCTTGCAACTAATGAAAAACTGTTTTTT
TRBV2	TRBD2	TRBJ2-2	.	CASRGLIAGELFF	TGTGCCAGCAGGGGACTAATCGCCGGGGAGCTGTTTTTT
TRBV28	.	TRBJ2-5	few	CASNPGSNQETQYF	TGTGCCAGCAATCCAGGGTCAAACCAAGAGACCCAGTACTTC
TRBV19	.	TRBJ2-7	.	CASRETGDYEQYF	TGTGCCAGTAGAGAAACAGGAGACTACGAGCAGTACTTC
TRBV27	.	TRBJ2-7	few	CASSSIDITGSYEQYF	TGTGCCAGCAGTTCAATCGACATTACCGGCTCCTACGAGCAGTACTTC
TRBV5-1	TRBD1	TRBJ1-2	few	CASSLIGTGDDYGYTF	TGCGCCAGCAGCCTTATTGGGACAGGGGATGACTATGGCTACACCTTC
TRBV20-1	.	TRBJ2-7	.	CSATDYEQYF	TGCAGTGCCACAGATTACGAGCAGTACTTC
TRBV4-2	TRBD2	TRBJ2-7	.	CASSQDLSISGNRYEQYF	TGTGCCAGCAGCCAAGATCTCAGCATTAGCGGGAACCGATACGAGCAGTACTTC
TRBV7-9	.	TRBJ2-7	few	CASSFTGIRSGEQYF	TGTGCCAGCAGCTTTACAGGGATAAGGAGTGGCGAGCAGTACTTC
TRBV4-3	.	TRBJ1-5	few	CASSQDIGTNQPQHF	TGCGCCAGCAGCCAGGACATTGGTACCAATCAGCCCCAGCATTTT
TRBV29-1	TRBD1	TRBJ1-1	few	CSVDFAGQGRFAEAFF	TGCAGCGTTGACTTTGCCGGACAGGGGCGGTTCGCTGAAGCTTTCTTT
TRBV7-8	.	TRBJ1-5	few	CASSLVTAGNQPQHF	TGTGCCAGCAGCTTAGTGACAGCCGGCAATCAGCCCCAGCATTTT
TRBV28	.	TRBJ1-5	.	CASQLSSSNQPQHF	TGTGCTTCCCAACTATCATCTAGCAATCAGCCCCAGCATTTT
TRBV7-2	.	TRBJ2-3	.	CASSWGSTDTQYF	TGTGCCAGCAGCTGGGGCTCCACAGATACGCAGTATTTT
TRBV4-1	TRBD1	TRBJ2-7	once	CASSKADRVVTYEQYF	TGCGCCAGCAGCAAAGCCGACAGGGTGGTGACCTACGAGCAGTACTTC
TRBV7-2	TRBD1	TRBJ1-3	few	CASSLVFPGQGAPGNTIYF	TGTGCCAGCAGCTTAGTTTTTCCGGGACAGGGGGCTCCCGGAAACACCATATATTTT
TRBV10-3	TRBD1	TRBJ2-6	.	CAIRYGQGLVSGANVLTF	TGTGCCATCAGGTACGGACAGGGCTTGGTGAGCGGGGCCAACGTCCTGACTTTC
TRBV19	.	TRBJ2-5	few	CASSIPGGRETQYF	TGTGCCAGTAGTATCCCCGGGGGGCGGGAGACCCAGTACTTC
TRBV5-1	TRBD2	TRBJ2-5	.	CASSLSGKETQYF	TGCGCCAGCAGCCTTAGCGGGAAAGAGACCCAGTACTTC
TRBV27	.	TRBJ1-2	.	CASSFSPGGAGGYTF	TGTGCCAGCAGTTTCTCCCCTGGGGGGGCGGGTGGCTACACCTTC
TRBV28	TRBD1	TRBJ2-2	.	CASAGQGNTGELFF	TGTGCCAGCGCGGGACAGGGGAACACCGGGGAGCTGTTTTTT
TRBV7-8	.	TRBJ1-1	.	CASSLAGFSEHMNTEAFF	TGTGCCAGCAGCTTAGCCGGGTTCTCCGAGCACATGAACACTGAAGCTTTCTTT
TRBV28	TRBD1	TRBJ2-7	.	CASSVRTGTYQVF	TGTGCCAGCAGTGTAAGGACAGGGACCTACCAGGTCTTC
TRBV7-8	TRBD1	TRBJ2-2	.	CASSPHQGTGWGTGELFF	TGTGCCAGCAGCCCCCATCAAGGGACAGGGTGGGGCACCGGGGAGCTGTTTTTT
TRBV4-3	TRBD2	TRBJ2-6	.	CASSQGLASGANVLTF	TGCGCCAGCAGCCAGGGACTAGCCTCTGGGGCCAACGTCCTGACTTTC
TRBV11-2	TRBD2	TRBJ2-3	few	CASSSWLAGAPAKDTQYF	TGTGCCAGCAGCTCCTGGTTAGCGGGGGCCCCAGCGAAAGATACGCAGTATTTT
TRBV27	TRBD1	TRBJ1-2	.	CASSVGQGNYGYTF	TGTGCCAGCAGTGTAGGACAGGGGAACTATGGCTACACCTTC
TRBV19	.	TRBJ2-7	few	CASSIMGGYEQYF	TGTGCCAGTAGTATAATGGGAGGCTACGAGCAGTACTTC
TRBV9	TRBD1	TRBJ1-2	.	CASSALSGDRSGYTF	TGTGCCAGCAGCGCTCTGAGTGGGGACAGGTCTGGCTACACCTTC
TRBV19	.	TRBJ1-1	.	CASKRQEKAFF	TGTGCCAGCAAACGACAGGAAAAAGCTTTCTTT
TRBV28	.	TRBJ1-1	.	CASSPVPIQPGTEAFF	TGTGCCAGCAGTCCCGTACCGATTCAGCCGGGCACTGAAGCTTTCTTT
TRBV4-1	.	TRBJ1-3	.	CASSRGGRSSGNTIYF	TGCGCCAGCAGCCGGGGGGGGAGGAGCTCTGGAAACACCATATATTTT
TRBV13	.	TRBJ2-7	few	CASSLGSSYEQYF	TGTGCCAGCAGCTTAGGGAGCTCCTACGAGCAGTACTTC
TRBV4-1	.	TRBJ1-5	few	CASSQAQNSNQPQHF	TGCGCCAGCAGCCAAGCTCAGAATAGCAATCAGCCCCAGCATTTT
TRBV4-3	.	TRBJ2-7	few	CASSPRGGSYEQYF	TGCGCCAGCAGCCCCAGAGGGGGTTCCTACGAGCAGTACTTC
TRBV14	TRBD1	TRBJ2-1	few	CASSQARTGVTSNEQFF	TGTGCCAGCAGCCAAGCGCGGACAGGGGTGACTTCCAATGAGCAGTTCTTC